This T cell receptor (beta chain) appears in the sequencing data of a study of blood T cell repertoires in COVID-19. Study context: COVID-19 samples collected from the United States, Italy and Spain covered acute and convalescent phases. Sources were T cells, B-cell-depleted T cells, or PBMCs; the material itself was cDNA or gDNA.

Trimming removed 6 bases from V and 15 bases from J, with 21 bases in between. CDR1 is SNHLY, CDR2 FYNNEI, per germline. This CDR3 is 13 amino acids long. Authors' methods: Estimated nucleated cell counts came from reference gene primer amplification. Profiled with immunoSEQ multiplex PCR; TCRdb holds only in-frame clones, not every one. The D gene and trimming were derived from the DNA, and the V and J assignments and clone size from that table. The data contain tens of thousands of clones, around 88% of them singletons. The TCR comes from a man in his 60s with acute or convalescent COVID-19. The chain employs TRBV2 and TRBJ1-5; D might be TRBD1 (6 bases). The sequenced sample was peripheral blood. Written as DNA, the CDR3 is TGTGCCAGCAGGGACAGATCAGGGCTTCTGGGGCATTTT. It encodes CASRDRSGLLGHF. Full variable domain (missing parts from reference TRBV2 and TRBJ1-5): EPEVTQTPSHQVTQMGQEVILRCVPISNHLYFYWYRQILGQKVEFLVSFYNNEISEKSEIFDDQFSVERPDGSNFTLKIRSTKLEDSAMYFCASRDRSGLLGHFGDGTRLSIL.